These 20 T cell receptor beta chains were sequenced from one sample in a study of blood T cell repertoires in COVID-19. TCRdb keeps only in-frame clones here, not all; method: immunoSEQ multiplex PCR. The table includes about 240,000 clones, around 85% detected once. The sequenced material came from peripheral blood. The source is a woman older than 75 with acute or convalescent COVID-19.

The chain links TRBV3-1 (or the pseudogene TRBV3-2) to TRBJ2-7; D is uncertain. The germline gives CDR1 LGHDT, CDR2 YNNKEL (reference sequence). This CDR3 has 14 amino acids. V was trimmed by 0 bases and J by 4 bases, leaving 10 bases between them. In DNA form, the CDR3 reads TGTGCCAGCAGCCAAGAGGCAGGCAAGTACGAGCAGTACTTC. Protein product: CASSQEAGKYEQYF.

J is TRBJ2-1 and V is TRBV11-2, with D maybe TRBD2 (5 bases). The CDR3 spans 14 residues. CDR1 SGHAT and CDR2 FQNNGV come from the germline V gene. Trimming removed 7 bases from V and 9 bases from J, with 19 bases in between. CDR3 in DNA: TGTGCCAGCACCCGGGAAGGCCGCACCGGTGAGCAGTTCTTC. Its translation: CASTREGRTGEQFF.

The V and J genes are TRBV5-1 and TRBJ2-3; 8 bases are a match to TRBD1. Germline V CDR1 and CDR2: SGHRS, YFSETQ. With V trimmed by 1 base and J by 9 bases, 7 bases remained unmatched. There are 14 residues in the CDR3. For the CDR3, the DNA is TGCGCCAGCAGCTTGACCCCGGGACAGGACACGCAGTATTTT. This codes for CASSLTPGQDTQYF.

The chain recombines TRBV19 with TRBJ1-5, with a possible D match to TRBD1 (6 bases). The germline V gene encodes CDR1 LNHDA and CDR2 SQIVND (reference sequence). Trimming left V 8 bases short and J 0 bases short, with 8 bases between. This CDR3 is 13 amino acids long. CDR3 amino acids: CASRQVSNQPQHF. The CDR3 DNA follows: TGTGCCAGTCGACAGGTTAGCAATCAGCCCCAGCATTTT.

The CDR3 bases are TGCGCCAGCAGCTACGGACAGGGGAACACTGAAGCTTTCTTT. The encoded protein is CASSYGQGNTEAFF. This chain connects TRBV5-1 to TRBJ1-1, with 8 bases that match TRBD1. The CDR3 totals 14 residues. Per germline, CDR1 SGHRS and CDR2 YFSETQ. The trim removed 3 bases at V and 1 base at J, leaving 2 bases unmatched.

The rearrangement joins TRBV6-5 to TRBJ1-1; possible D gene TRBD1, 5 bases. The V end lost 8 bases, the J end lost 0 bases, and 16 bases lay between the germline ends. This CDR3 has 15 amino acids. Germline V lookup: CDR1 MNHEY, CDR2 SVGAGI. The CDR3 DNA is TGTGCCAGCTTGTTTTTGACAGTAATGAACACTGAAGCTTTCTTT. Protein: CASLFLTVMNTEAFF.

CDR3 in amino acids: CASSQLSGTGVEKLFF. The CDR3 region has the DNA TGCGCCAGCAGCCAACTTTCCGGGACAGGGGTTGAAAAACTGTTTTTT. This chain uses TRBV4-1 with TRBJ1-4, with 10 bases lining up with TRBD1. There are 16 residues in the CDR3. CDR1 is MGHRA and CDR2 is YSYEKL in the germline V gene. Trimming at V came to 2 bases and at J to 7 bases, leaving 7 bases not matched to a gene.

V gene TRBV16 combines with J gene TRBJ1-4, with 7 bases matching TRBD1. The CDR3 consists of 15 residues. Germline V CDR1 and CDR2: KGHSY, FQNENV. V was clipped by 1 base and J by 5 bases; unmatched bases: 4. The CDR3 DNA follows: TGTGCCAGCAGCCAATTCGGGACAGTCAATGAAAAACTGTTTTTT. Protein: CASSQFGTVNEKLFF.

V is TRBV27 and J is TRBJ1-6; 8 bases fit TRBD1. CDR1 is MNHEY and CDR2 is SMNVEV in the germline V gene (reference sequence). Trimming removed 6 bases from V and 9 bases from J; junction bases left unmatched: 10. The CDR3 is made up of 15 amino acids. The CDR3 here is CASSTSTTGGSPLHF. CDR3 sequence (DNA): TGTGCCAGCAGCACCAGTACTACAGGGGGTTCACCCCTCCACTTT.

The CDR3 DNA sequence: TGTGCCAGCAGTGAAGAGGACAGGGCAGATAACTATGGCTACACCTTC. It yields the protein CASSEEDRADNYGYTF. This chain links TRBV6-1 with TRBJ1-2, with 8 bases aligning to TRBD1. The CDR3 covers 16 residues. With 1 base clipped from V and 1 base from J, the junction kept 5 bases outside the gene matches. CDR1 is MNHNS, CDR2 SASEGT, per germline.

This chain uses TRBV19 with TRBJ2-7; 7 bases fit TRBD1. The CDR3 length is 15 residues. Germline V CDR1 and CDR2: LNHDA, SQIVND (reference sequence). V dropped 7 bases and J dropped 0; count of bases not matched to a gene: 9. Here the CDR3 reads CASTDEGDSSYEQYF. The CDR3, as DNA: TGTGCCAGTACCGACGAAGGGGACAGCTCCTACGAGCAGTACTTC.

The chain uses TRBV7-8 and TRBJ1-3; D is unresolved. The germline V and J ends were trimmed by 0 bases and 0 bases, with 9 bases remaining between them. The CDR3 spans 16 residues. In germline, CDR1 is SGHVS, CDR2 FQNEAQ. CDR3 DNA: TGTGCCAGCAGCTTAGCCCACCGAGGCTCTGGAAACACCATATATTTT. Its translation is CASSLAHRGSGNTIYF.

V usage is TRBV6-6 and J usage is TRBJ1-4; possibly TRBD1 for D (5 bases). From germline, CDR1 is MNHNY and CDR2 SVGAGI (reference sequence). V gave up 7 bases and J gave up 5 bases, with 11 bases separating them. The CDR3 contains 13 residues. CDR3 bases: TGTGCCAGCACGAGGACACCGAATGAAAAACTGTTTTTT. This gives the protein CASTRTPNEKLFF.

This chain links TRBV5-1 with TRBJ1-1; D ambiguous. Germline CDR1 SGHRS, CDR2 YFSETQ. This CDR3 has 14 residues. With 6 bases removed from V and 1 base from J, the gap between germline ends came to 13 bases. CDR3 in DNA: TGCGCCAGCAAAGCGGGGAGCGAGAACACTGAAGCTTTCTTT. Its translation is CASKAGSENTEAFF.

The chain joins TRBV5-4 to TRBJ2-1; D perhaps matches TRBD2 (6 bases). Deletions cut 4 bases from V and 5 bases from J, with 16 bases between. The CDR3 runs 15 residues. CDR1 is SGHNT, CDR2 YYREEE, per germline (reference sequence). In DNA, the CDR3 is TGTGCCAGCAGCCCCCGGGCGGGGCAAAACAATGAGCAGTTCTTC. Amino acid sequence: CASSPRAGQNNEQFF.

This clone was recorded only once. The V and J genes are TRBV6-1 and TRBJ1-5; possibly TRBD1 for D (5 bases). The V gene lost 0 bases and the J gene lost 6 bases, with 12 bases spanning the gap. The CDR3 consists of 15 residues. Germline CDR1 and CDR2: MNHNS and SASEGT. This CDR3 is CASSEARAGGQPQHF. DNA for the CDR3: TGTGCCAGCAGTGAAGCAAGGGCCGGGGGTCAGCCCCAGCATTTT.

The chain combines TRBV18 with TRBJ1-1; possible D gene TRBD1, 6 bases. This CDR3 is 15 amino acids long. The V end was cut by 3 bases, the J end by 2 bases, with 13 bases between. The germline V gene has CDR1 KGHSH and CDR2 LQKENI. The CDR3 DNA reads TGTGCCAGCTCACCCCAGATGGACAGTAACACTGAAGCTTTCTTT. Amino acids: CASSPQMDSNTEAFF.

CDR3 sequence (DNA): TGCGCCAGCAGCCAAGGGGTACAGCTTTACAATGAGCAGTTCTTC. Its translation: CASSQGVQLYNEQFF. V and J are TRBV4-1 and TRBJ2-1; D gene uncertain. Trimming cost V 1 base and J 4 bases, with 11 bases left between them. This CDR3 spans 15 amino acids. Per the germline V gene, CDR1 is MGHRA and CDR2 is YSYEKL.

The chain employs TRBV2 and TRBJ1-2; 7 nucleotides match TRBD1. The V segment lost 2 bases and the J segment 4 bases; nucleotides outside the gene matches: 4. From germline, CDR1 is SNHLY and CDR2 FYNNEI. This CDR3 has 14 amino acids. Written as DNA, the CDR3 is TGTGCCAGCAGTGAACAGGGGGGTTTCTATGGCTACACCTTC. This translates into CASSEQGGFYGYTF.

The rearrangement uses TRBV18 and TRBJ2-3; the D gene is possibly TRBD1 (6 bases). Germline V gene lookup returns CDR1 KGHSH and CDR2 LQKENI. The CDR3 is made up of 14 amino acids. The V and J ends lost 2 bases and 2 bases respectively, with 8 bases between them. CDR3 DNA: TGTGCCAGCTCACCAACAGGGATCACAGATACGCAGTATTTT. As protein: CASSPTGITDTQYF. The full variable domain, its missing parts supplied by reference TRBV18 and TRBJ2-3, is NAGVMQNPRHLVRRRGQEARLRCSPMKGHSHVYWYRQLPEEGLKFMVYLQKENIIDESGMPKERFSAEFPKEGPSILRIQQVVRGDSAAYFCASSPTGITDTQYFGPGTRLTVL.